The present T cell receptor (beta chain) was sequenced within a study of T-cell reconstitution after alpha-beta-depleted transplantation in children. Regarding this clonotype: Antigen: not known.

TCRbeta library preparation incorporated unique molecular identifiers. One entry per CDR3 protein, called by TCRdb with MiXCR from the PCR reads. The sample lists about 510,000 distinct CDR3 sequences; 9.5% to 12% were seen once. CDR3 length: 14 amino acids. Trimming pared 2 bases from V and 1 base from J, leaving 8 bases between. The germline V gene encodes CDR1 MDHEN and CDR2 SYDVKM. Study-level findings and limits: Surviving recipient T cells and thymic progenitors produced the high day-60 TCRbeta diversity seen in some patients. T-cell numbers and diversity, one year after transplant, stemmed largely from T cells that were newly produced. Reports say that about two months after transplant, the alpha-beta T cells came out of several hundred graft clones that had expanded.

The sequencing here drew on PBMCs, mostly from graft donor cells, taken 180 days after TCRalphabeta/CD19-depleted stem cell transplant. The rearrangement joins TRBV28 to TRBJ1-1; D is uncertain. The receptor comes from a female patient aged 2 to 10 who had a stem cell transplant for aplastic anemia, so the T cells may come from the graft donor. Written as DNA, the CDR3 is TGTGCCAGCAGTTTAAGTTCCGCGAACACTGAAGCTTTCTTT. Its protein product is CASSLSSANTEAFF.